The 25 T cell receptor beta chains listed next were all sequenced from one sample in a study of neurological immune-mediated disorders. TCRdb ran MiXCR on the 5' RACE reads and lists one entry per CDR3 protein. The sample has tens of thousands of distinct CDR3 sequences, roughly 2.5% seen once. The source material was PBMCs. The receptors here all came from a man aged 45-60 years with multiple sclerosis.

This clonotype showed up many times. The DNA for the CDR3 is TGTGCCAGCAGCGCAAAACGACAGGGTGGAAATTCACCCCTCCACTTT. Residues: CASSAKRQGGNSPLHF. The chain is built from TRBV9 and TRBJ1-6, with TRBD1 matching 7 bases. The CDR3 has 16 residues. Germline CDR1 SGDLS, CDR2 YYNGEE. V trimming: 3 bases; J trimming: 7 bases; junction bases outside the gene matches: 10.

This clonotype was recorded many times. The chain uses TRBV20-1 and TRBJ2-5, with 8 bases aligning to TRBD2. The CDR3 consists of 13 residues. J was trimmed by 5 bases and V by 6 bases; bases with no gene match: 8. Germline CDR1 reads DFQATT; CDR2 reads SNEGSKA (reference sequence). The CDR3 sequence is CSATTSARETQYF. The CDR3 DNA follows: TGCAGTGCAACGACTAGCGCTCGGGAGACCCAGTACTTC.

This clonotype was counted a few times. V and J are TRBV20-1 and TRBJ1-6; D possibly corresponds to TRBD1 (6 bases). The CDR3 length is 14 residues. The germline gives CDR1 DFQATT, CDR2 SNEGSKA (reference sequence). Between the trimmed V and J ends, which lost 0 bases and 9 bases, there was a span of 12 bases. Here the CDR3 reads CSARDIQGPSPLHF. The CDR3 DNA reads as TGCAGTGCTAGAGATATACAGGGCCCTTCACCCCTCCACTTT.

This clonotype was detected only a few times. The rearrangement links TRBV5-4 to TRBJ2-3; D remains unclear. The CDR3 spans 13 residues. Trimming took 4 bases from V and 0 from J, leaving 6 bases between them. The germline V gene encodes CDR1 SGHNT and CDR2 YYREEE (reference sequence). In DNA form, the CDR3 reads TGTGCCAGCAGCGTGGACAGCACAGATACGCAGTATTTT. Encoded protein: CASSVDSTDTQYF.

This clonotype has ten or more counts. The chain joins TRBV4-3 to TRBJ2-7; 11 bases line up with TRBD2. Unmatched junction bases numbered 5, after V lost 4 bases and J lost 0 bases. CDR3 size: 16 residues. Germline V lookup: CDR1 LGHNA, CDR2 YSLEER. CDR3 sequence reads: CASSRATSGDSYEQYF. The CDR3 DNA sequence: TGCGCCAGCAGCCGCGCGACTAGCGGGGACTCCTACGAGCAGTACTTC.

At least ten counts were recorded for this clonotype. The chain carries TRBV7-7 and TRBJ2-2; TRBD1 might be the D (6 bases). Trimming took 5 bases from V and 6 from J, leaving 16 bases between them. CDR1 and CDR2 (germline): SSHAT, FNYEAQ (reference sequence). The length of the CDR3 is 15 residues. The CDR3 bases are TGTGCCAGCAGCCCCGGGACAATTGACGCCGGGGAGCTGTTTTTT. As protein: CASSPGTIDAGELFF.

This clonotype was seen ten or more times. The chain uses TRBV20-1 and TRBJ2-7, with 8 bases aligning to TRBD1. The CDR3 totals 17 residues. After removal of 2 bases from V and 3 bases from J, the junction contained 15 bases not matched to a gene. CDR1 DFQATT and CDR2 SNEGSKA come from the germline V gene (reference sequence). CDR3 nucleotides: TGCAGTGCTAGAACGGTGGGGGCGACAGGGGTGGACTACGAGCAGTACTTC. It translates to CSARTVGATGVDYEQYF.

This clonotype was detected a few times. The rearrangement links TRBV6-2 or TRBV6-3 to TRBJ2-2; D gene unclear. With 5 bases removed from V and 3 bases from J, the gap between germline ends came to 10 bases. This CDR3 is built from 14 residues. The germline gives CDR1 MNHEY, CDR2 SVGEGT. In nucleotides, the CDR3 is TGTGCCAGCAGTGAGACGGGTTACACCGGGGAGCTGTTTTTT. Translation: CASSETGYTGELFF.

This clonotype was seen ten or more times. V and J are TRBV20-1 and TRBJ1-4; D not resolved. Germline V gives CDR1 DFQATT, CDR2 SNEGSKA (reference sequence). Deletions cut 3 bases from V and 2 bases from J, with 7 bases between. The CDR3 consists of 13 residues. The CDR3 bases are TGCAGTGCTAGGGCAGAGACTAATGAAAAACTGTTTTTT. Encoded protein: CSARAETNEKLFF.

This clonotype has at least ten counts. The CDR3: CASSGTQTNTEAFF. For the CDR3, the DNA is TGCGCCAGCAGCGGGACACAGACGAACACTGAAGCTTTCTTT. The chain links TRBV5-1 to TRBJ1-1; D might be TRBD1 (6 bases). The CDR3 contains 14 residues. V lost 4 bases to trimming and J lost 1 base, with 11 bases between them. Germline CDR1 and CDR2: SGHRS and YFSETQ.

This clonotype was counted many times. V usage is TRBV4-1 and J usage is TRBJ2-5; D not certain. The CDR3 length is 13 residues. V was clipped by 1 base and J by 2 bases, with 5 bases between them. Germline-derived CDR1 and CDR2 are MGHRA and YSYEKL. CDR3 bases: TGCGCCAGCAGCCAAGTCGAACAAGAGACCCAGTACTTC. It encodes CASSQVEQETQYF.

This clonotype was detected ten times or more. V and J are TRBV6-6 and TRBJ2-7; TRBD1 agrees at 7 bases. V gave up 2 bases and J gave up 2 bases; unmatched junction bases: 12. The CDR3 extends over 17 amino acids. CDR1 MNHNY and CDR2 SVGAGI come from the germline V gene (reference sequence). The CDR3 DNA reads TGTGCCAGCAGTTACCCGAGGGGGCAGGGGTCCACCTACGAGCAGTACTTC. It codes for CASSYPRGQGSTYEQYF.

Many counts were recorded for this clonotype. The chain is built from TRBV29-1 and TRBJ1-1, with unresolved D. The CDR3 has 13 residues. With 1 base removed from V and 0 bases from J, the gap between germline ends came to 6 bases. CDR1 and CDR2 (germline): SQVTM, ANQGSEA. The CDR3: CSVEAEMNTEAFF. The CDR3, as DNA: TGCAGCGTTGAAGCCGAAATGAACACTGAAGCTTTCTTT.

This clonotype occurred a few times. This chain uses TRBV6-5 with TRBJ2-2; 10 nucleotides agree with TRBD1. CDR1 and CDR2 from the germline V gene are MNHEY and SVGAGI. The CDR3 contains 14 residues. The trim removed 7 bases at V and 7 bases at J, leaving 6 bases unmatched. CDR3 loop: CASTQDRGHGELFF. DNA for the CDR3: TGTGCCAGCACCCAAGACAGGGGGCACGGGGAGCTGTTTTTT.

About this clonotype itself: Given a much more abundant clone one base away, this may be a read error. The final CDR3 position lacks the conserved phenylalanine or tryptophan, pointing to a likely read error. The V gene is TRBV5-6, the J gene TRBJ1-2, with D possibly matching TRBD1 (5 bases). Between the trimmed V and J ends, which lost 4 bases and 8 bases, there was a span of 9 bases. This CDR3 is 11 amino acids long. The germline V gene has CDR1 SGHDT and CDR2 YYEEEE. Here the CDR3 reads CASSATEGYTV. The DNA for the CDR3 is TGTGCCAGCAGCGCGACAGAGGGCTACACCGTC.

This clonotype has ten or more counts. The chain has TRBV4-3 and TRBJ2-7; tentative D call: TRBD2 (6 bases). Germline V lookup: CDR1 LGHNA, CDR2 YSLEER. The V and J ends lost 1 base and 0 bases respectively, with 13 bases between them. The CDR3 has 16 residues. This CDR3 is CASSQVRGGVSYEQYF. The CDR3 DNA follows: TGCGCCAGCAGCCAAGTCCGAGGCGGGGTCTCCTACGAGCAGTACTTC.

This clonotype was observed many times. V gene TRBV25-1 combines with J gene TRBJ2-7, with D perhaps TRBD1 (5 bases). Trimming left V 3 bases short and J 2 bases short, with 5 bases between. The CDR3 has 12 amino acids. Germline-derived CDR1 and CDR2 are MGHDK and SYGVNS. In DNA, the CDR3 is TGTGCCAGCAGTGAGACAGCCTACGAGCAGTACTTC. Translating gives CASSETAYEQYF.

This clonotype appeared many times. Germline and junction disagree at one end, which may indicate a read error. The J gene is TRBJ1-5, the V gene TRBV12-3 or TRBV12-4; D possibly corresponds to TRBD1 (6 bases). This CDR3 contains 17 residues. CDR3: CASSPGLTGNSNQLQHF. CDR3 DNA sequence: TGTGCCAGCAGTCCGGGGCTCACAGGGAATAGCAATCAGCTCCAGCATTTT.

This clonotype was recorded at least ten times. CDR3 coding DNA: TGTGCCAGCAGCTTTGGGTTCGAAACGGATACGCAGTATTTT. This gives the protein CASSFGFETDTQYF. The rearrangement links TRBV7-3 to TRBJ2-3; D not resolved. The germline V gene encodes CDR1 SGHTA and CDR2 FQGTGA. CDR3 length: 14 amino acids. With 3 bases removed from V and 6 bases from J, the gap between germline ends came to 13 bases.

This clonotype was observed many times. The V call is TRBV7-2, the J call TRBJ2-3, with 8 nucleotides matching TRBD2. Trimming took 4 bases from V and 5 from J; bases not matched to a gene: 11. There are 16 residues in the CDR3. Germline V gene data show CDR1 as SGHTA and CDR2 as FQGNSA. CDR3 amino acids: CASSSGERGSKDTQYF. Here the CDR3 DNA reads TGTGCCAGCAGCTCGGGAGAGCGGGGGAGTAAAGATACGCAGTATTTT.

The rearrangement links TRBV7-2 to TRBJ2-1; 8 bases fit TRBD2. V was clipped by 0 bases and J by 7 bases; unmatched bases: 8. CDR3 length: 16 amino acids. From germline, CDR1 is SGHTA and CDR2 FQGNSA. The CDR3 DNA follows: TGTGCCAGCAGCTTAGCGCGGACGGGGGGGCTGAATGAGCAGTTCTTC. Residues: CASSLARTGGLNEQFF.

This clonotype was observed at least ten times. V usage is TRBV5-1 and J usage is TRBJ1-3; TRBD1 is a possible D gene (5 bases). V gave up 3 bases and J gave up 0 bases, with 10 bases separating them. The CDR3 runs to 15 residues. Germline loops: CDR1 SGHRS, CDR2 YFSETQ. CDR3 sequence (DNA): TGCGCCAGCAGCTGGGACGGGGACTCTGGAAACACCATATATTTT. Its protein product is CASSWDGDSGNTIYF.

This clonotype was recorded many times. CDR3 protein: CASIPIRAGGGHGYTF. CDR3 sequence (DNA): TGTGCCAGCATCCCAATAAGAGCAGGGGGCGGACATGGCTACACCTTC. This chain links TRBV7-9 with TRBJ1-2; 8 bases match TRBD1. CDR3 length equals 16 residues. From germline, CDR1 is SEHNR and CDR2 FQNEAQ (reference sequence). The trim removed 7 bases at V and 6 bases at J, leaving 16 bases unmatched.

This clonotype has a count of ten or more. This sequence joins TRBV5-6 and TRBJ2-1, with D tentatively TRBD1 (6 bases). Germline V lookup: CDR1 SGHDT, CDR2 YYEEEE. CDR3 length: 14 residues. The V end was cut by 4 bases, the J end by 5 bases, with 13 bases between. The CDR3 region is CASSNAGVNNEQFF. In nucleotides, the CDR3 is TGTGCCAGCAGCAACGCAGGGGTTAACAATGAGCAGTTCTTC.

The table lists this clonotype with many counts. CDR3 nucleotides: TGCGCCAGCAGCTTGGACGTGGCTATGGAGACCCAGTACTTC. Translation gives CASSLDVAMETQYF. The rearrangement joins TRBV5-1 to TRBJ2-5; D is unclear. V lost 0 bases and J 5 bases, leaving 11 bases between the germline ends. CDR3 length: 14 residues. Germline V gene sequence: CDR1 SGHRS, CDR2 YFSETQ.